The 24 T cell receptor beta chains presented below share a single source sample, sequenced in a study of T cells in Graves' hyperthyroidism and ophthalmopathy. From RNA transcripts, TCR beta CDR3 regions were amplified. Researchers ran a first-round RT-PCR on the TCR CDR3 using the HTBI primer set. TCRdb re-called the multiplex PCR reads with MiXCR, one entry per CDR3 protein. Among approximately 700,000 distinct CDR3 sequences listed, about 45% were seen once. The sequenced sample was peripheral blood or thyroid tissue (not recorded which). These receptors were taken from an adult man with Graves' disease, either hyperthyroidism or ophthalmopathy (not recorded which).

This clonotype was detected only a few times. The rearrangement joins TRBV7-2 to TRBJ1-1, with D unclear. The CDR3 is made up of 13 amino acids. Germline assignment: CDR1 SGHTA and CDR2 FQGNSA. Trimming removed 1 base at V and 3 bases at J, with 6 bases between. The DNA for the CDR3 is TGTGCCAGCAGCTTAGGCTACTACACTGAAGCTTTCTTT. It yields the protein CASSLGYYTEAFF.

The chain joins TRBV10-3 to TRBJ1-1; the D is unclear. Looked up from germline, CDR1 is ENHRY and CDR2 is SYGVKD. This CDR3 spans 13 amino acids. V was cut by 10 bases and J by 6 bases, with 18 bases left in between. The CDR3 loop reads CASGDGGGSEAFF. In nucleotides, the CDR3 is TGTGCCAGCGGAGACGGAGGCGGTTCTGAAGCTTTCTTT.

This chain uses TRBV7-8 with TRBJ1-6; D is perhaps TRBD1 (5 bases). This CDR3 contains 14 residues. Germline CDR1 is SGHVS and CDR2 is FQNEAQ. The CDR3 spells CARAVDSAYSPLHF. CDR3 nucleotide sequence: TGTGCTAGAGCCGTTGACAGCGCCTATTCACCCCTCCACTTT.

The V call is TRBV7-2, the J call TRBJ1-1; D not resolved. The germline V and J ends were trimmed by 5 bases and 0 bases, with 13 bases remaining between them. This CDR3 contains 15 residues. Germline V lookup: CDR1 SGHTA, CDR2 FQGNSA. Here the CDR3 DNA reads TGTGCCAGCAGCCCCTTCATGGTCCTGAACACTGAAGCTTTCTTT. It is translated as CASSPFMVLNTEAFF. The whole variable domain, filled in from reference TRBV7-2 and TRBJ1-1, reads GAGVSQSPSNKVTEKGKDVELRCDPISGHTALYWYRQSLGQGLEFLIYFQGNSAPDKSGLPSDRFSAERTGGSVSTLTIQRTQQEDSAVYLCASSPFMVLNTEAFFGQGTRLTVV.

A remark on this clonotype: This could be a read error, since a much larger clone is one nucleotide away. V is TRBV12-3 or TRBV12-4 and J is TRBJ2-2; perhaps TRBD2 as D (5 bases). The CDR3 consists of 14 residues. In DNA, the CDR3 is TGTGCCAGCAGTCCCGGACTTAACATCGGGGAGCTGTTTTTT. This encodes CASSPGLNIGELFF.

Of note for this clonotype: A much bigger clone sits one base away, suggesting this may be a read error. The chain links TRBV7-2 to TRBJ2-7, with 10 bases identical to TRBD2. Looked up from germline, CDR1 is SGHTA and CDR2 is FQGNSA. J was trimmed by 0 bases and V by 6 bases; bases with no gene match: 2. The CDR3 is 14 residues long. Here the CDR3 DNA reads TGTGCCAGCAGGACTAGCGGGCGCTCCTACGAGCAGTACTTC. This sequence encodes CASRTSGRSYEQYF.

This clonotype was detected a few times. J is TRBJ2-7 and V is TRBV20-1; D possibly uses TRBD1 or TRBD2 (5 bases each). CDR1 and CDR2 from the germline V gene are DFQATT and SNEGSKA (reference sequence). The CDR3 spans 12 residues. The germline V and J ends were trimmed by 4 bases and 7 bases, with 14 bases remaining between them. The CDR3 bases are TGCAGTGCTATAACCGGGGCCGGGGAGCAGTACTTC. It is translated as CSAITGAGEQYF.

The chain is built from TRBV20-1 and TRBJ2-7; TRBD1 might be the D (6 bases). Trimming stripped 0 bases from V and 6 bases from J, with 15 bases between. Per the germline V gene, CDR1 is DFQATT and CDR2 is SNEGSKA (reference sequence). The CDR3 runs 14 residues. The CDR3 DNA reads as TGCAGTGCTAGAGAAGGGATCTACAGGGTCGAGCAGTACTTC. This gives the protein CSAREGIYRVEQYF.

The rearrangement uses TRBV15 and TRBJ1-1; no firm D call. The CDR3 extends over 13 amino acids. CDR1 is LNHNV, CDR2 YYDKDF, per germline (reference sequence). V lost 3 bases and J 3 bases, leaving 8 bases between the germline ends. For the CDR3, the DNA is TGTGCCACCAGCAGTGGGTTCGACACTGAAGCTTTCTTT. This encodes CATSSGFDTEAFF.

This clonotype has only a few counts. J is TRBJ2-7 and V is TRBV7-9; no clear D gene. V was cut by 5 bases and J by 6 bases, with 14 bases left in between. This CDR3 region has 13 residues. Germline lookup yields CDR1 SEHNR and CDR2 FQNEAQ (reference sequence). The CDR3: CASSQDHGAEQYF. As DNA, the CDR3 is TGTGCCAGCAGCCAAGATCATGGTGCCGAGCAGTACTTC.

The table lists this clonotype with a few counts. The CDR3 spells CSVEGDRGSTDTQYF. In DNA, the CDR3 is TGCAGCGTTGAGGGGGACAGGGGGAGCACAGATACGCAGTATTTT. The chain carries TRBV29-1 and TRBJ2-3; TRBD1 matches 11 bases. The CDR3 consists of 15 residues. Germline loops: CDR1 SQVTM, CDR2 ANQGSEA. The J segment lost 0 bases and the V segment lost 3 bases, leaving 2 bases of the junction unmatched.

This clonotype occurred many times. V and J are TRBV25-1 and TRBJ1-2; D is uncertain. V was pared by 3 bases and J by 8 bases, with 4 bases between. The CDR3 loop spans 10 amino acids. Germline V gene sequence: CDR1 MGHDK, CDR2 SYGVNS. CDR3 in amino acids: CASSDGGYTF. The CDR3 nucleotides are TGTGCCAGCAGTGATGGGGGCTACACCTTC.

The chain has TRBV10-2 and TRBJ2-7; D is possibly TRBD1 or TRBD2 (6 bases each). Trimming took off 1 base at V and 6 bases at J, with 16 bases between the two ends. CDR3 length: 15 amino acids. Germline-derived CDR1 and CDR2 are WSHSY and SAAADI. The CDR3 coding sequence is TGCGCCAGCAGTGAGTTCGTCGGGGGCCCCCTCGAGCAGTACTTC. Protein sequence: CASSEFVGGPLEQYF.

This clonotype was counted a few times. J is TRBJ1-3 and V is TRBV2; D perhaps matches TRBD1 (5 bases). Germline lookup yields CDR1 SNHLY and CDR2 FYNNEI. The V end lost 3 bases, the J end lost 0 bases, and 12 bases lay between the germline ends. There are 16 residues in the CDR3. The CDR3 nucleotides read TGTGCCAGCAGTGATAGGGGAGGGACCTCTGGAAACACCATATATTTT. It translates to CASSDRGGTSGNTIYF. The full variable domain, its missing parts supplied by reference TRBV2 and TRBJ1-3, is EPEVTQTPSHQVTQMGQEVILRCVPISNHLYFYWYRQILGQKVEFLVSFYNNEISEKSEIFDDQFSVERPDGSNFTLKIRSTKLEDSAMYFCASSDRGGTSGNTIYFGEGSWLTVV.

The chain links TRBV19 to TRBJ1-4, with a possible D match to TRBD1 (6 bases). Looked up from germline, CDR1 is LNHDA and CDR2 is SQIVND (reference sequence). The CDR3 length is 17 residues. Trimming took off 6 bases at V and 3 bases at J, with 20 bases between the two ends. CDR3 loop: CASSQGATGMPNEKLFF. CDR3 bases: TGTGCCAGTAGCCAAGGAGCTACAGGGATGCCTAATGAAAAACTGTTTTTT.

The CDR3 DNA reads TGTGCCAGCAGTTTACAACCGGACAGGGCGCACACCTTC. Residues: CASSLQPDRAHTF. V usage is TRBV12-3 or TRBV12-4 and J usage is TRBJ1-2; 8 nucleotides match TRBD1. The CDR3 is made up of 13 amino acids. Trimming removed 2 bases from V and 12 bases from J; junction bases left unmatched: 8.

V gene TRBV28 combines with J gene TRBJ1-1; unclear D gene. Germline CDR1 and CDR2: MDHEN and SYDVKM. Trimming removed 1 base at V and 6 bases at J, with 12 bases between. This CDR3 is built from 14 residues. This CDR3 is CASSLFAGAAEAFF. The CDR3 DNA reads as TGTGCCAGCAGTTTATTTGCCGGAGCCGCTGAAGCTTTCTTT.

This clonotype was detected many times. This rearrangement joins TRBV11-2 to TRBJ1-6; D not certain. V was trimmed by 6 bases and J by 8 bases, leaving 20 bases between them. CDR1 is SGHAT, CDR2 FQNNGV, per germline. There are 16 residues in the CDR3. CDR3 amino acids: CASSPLSAVRDSPLHF. The CDR3 nucleotides are TGTGCCAGCAGTCCATTATCGGCTGTACGTGATTCACCCCTCCACTTT.

This clonotype was seen only a few times. This chain connects TRBV19 to TRBJ1-5; possible D gene TRBD1, 5 bases. The V gene's germline CDR1 is LNHDA and CDR2 SQIVND (reference sequence). Trimming left V 6 bases short and J 1 base short, with 13 bases between. The CDR3 sequence is 15 residues long. In DNA form, the CDR3 reads TGTGCCAGTAGCACCCTGGGGGACAGCAATCAGCCCCAGCATTTT. This translates into CASSTLGDSNQPQHF.

This sequence joins TRBV20-1 and TRBJ1-5, with unresolved D. The germline V gene has CDR1 DFQATT and CDR2 SNEGSKA (reference sequence). The CDR3 loop spans 11 amino acids. As DNA, the CDR3 is TGCAGCCCCCACGGGGATCAGCCCCAGCATTTT. Translation gives CSPHGDQPQHF.

The chain employs TRBV19 and TRBJ1-5; D is unresolved. CDR1 LNHDA and CDR2 SQIVND come from the germline V gene (reference sequence). With 9 bases removed from V and 4 bases from J, the gap between germline ends came to 4 bases. The CDR3 runs 10 residues. The CDR3 loop reads CARGNQPQHF. In nucleotides, the CDR3 is TGTGCCAGGGGGAATCAGCCCCAGCATTTT.

This clonotype was recorded many times. The CDR3 DNA sequence: TGTGCCAGCCGATTAGACAGGAGTTTGGAAAAACTGTTTTTT. Encoded protein: CASRLDRSLEKLFF. The V call is TRBV2, the J call TRBJ1-4, with D possibly matching TRBD1 (6 bases). Germline values: CDR1 SNHLY, CDR2 FYNNEI. V was clipped by 8 bases and J by 8 bases, with 18 bases between them. The CDR3 consists of 14 residues.

The V gene is TRBV30, the J gene TRBJ1-4; 9 bases agree with TRBD1. The V gene's germline CDR1 is GTSNPN and CDR2 SVGIG (reference sequence). V gave up 5 bases and J gave up 10 bases; unmatched junction bases: 5. The CDR3 loop spans 12 amino acids. The CDR3 sequence is CAWRQGGGKLFF. CDR3 bases: TGTGCCTGGCGACAGGGGGGCGGAAAACTGTTTTTT.

This clonotype was counted many times. This sequence joins TRBV7-9 and TRBJ2-5; D is ambiguous. This CDR3 contains 14 residues. Per the germline V gene, CDR1 is SEHNR and CDR2 is FQNEAQ (reference sequence). V dropped 4 bases and J dropped 1 base, with 10 bases sitting between them. The CDR3 protein is CASSYQPFQETQYF. The CDR3 DNA reads TGTGCCAGCAGCTACCAGCCTTTCCAAGAGACCCAGTACTTC.